This T cell receptor beta chain was sequenced in a study of cytomegalovirus exposure and HLA in healthy donors. Study details: Early released data had around 88 million unique TCRs, all coming from HLA-typed donors.

Overall study results and limits: Among TCR beta chains of equal frequency, HLA-associated ones were more clonally expanded in a later analysis. A few V segments could not be told apart, such as TRBV6-2 and TRBV6-3, and were left out.

Vbeta (60) and Jbeta (13) primers were used in the PCR. TCRdb's table, derived via immunoSEQ multiplex PCR, lists solely in-frame clones and lacks some. The sample records just over 150,000 clones, around 79% being singletons. With respect to this clone: Antigen unknown.

The CDR3 is 13 residues long. The germline gives CDR1 SGHTA, CDR2 FQGNSA. With 0 bases removed from V and 2 bases from J, the gap between germline ends came to 4 bases. The V and J genes are TRBV7-2 and TRBJ1-2; D gene unclear. Input material: PBMCs. This TCR came from a woman aged 50 to 60 in good health and CMV-seropositive. For the CDR3, the DNA is TGTGCCAGCAGCTTAGCTCAGAACTATGGCTACACCTTC. Its protein product is CASSLAQNYGYTF.